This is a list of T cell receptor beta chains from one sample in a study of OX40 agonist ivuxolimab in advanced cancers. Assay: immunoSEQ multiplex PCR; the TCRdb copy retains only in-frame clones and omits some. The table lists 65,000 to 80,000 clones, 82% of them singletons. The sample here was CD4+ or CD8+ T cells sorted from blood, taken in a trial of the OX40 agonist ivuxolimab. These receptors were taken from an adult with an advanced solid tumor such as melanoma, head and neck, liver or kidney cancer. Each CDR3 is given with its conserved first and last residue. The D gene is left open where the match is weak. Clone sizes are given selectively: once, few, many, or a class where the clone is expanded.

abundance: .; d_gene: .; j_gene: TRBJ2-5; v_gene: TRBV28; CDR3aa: CASTPLSRESQETQYF; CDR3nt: TGTGCCAGCACCCCCTTAAGCCGGGAAAGTCAAGAGACCCAGTACTTC
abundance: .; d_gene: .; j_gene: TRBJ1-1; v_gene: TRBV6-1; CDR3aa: CASSEDRNTEAFF; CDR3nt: TGTGCCAGCAGTGAGGACAGGAACACTGAAGCTTTCTTT
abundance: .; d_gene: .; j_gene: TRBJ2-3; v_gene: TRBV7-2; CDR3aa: CASSLNRAGNTQYF; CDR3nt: TGTGCCAGCAGCTTAAATAGGGCCGGGAATACGCAGTATTTT
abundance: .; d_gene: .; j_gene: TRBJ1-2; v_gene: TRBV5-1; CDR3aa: CASNPLGLNYGYTF; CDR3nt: TGCGCCAGCAACCCCTTGGGGCTGAACTATGGCTACACCTTC
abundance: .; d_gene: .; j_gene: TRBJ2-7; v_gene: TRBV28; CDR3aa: CASRRSGVYEQYF; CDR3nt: TGTGCCAGCAGACGTAGCGGAGTGTACGAGCAGTACTTC
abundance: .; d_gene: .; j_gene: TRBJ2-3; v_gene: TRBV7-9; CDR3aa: CASSLAGPSTDTQYF; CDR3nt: TGTGCCAGCAGCTTAGCGGGGCCAAGCACAGATACGCAGTATTTT
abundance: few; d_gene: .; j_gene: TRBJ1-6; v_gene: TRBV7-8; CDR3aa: CASSPRRGDSPLHF; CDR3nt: TGTGCCAGCAGCCCCCGGCGGGGCGACTCACCCCTCCACTTT
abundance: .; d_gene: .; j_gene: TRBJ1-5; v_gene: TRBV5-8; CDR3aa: CASLGGVGTPQHF; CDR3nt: TGTGCCAGCTTGGGGGGAGTAGGCACGCCCCAGCATTTT
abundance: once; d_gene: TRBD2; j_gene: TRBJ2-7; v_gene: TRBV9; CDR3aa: CASSVRSGVAYEQYF; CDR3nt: TGTGCCAGCAGCGTTCGTAGCGGGGTAGCCTACGAGCAGTACTTC
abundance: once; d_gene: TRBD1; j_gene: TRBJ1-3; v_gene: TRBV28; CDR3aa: CASSATGSGNTIYF; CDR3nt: TGTGCCAGCAGTGCGACAGGGTCTGGAAACACCATATATTTT
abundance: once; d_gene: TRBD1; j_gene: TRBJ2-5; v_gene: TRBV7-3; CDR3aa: CASSQYGTGGGETQYF; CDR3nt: TGTGCCAGCAGCCAGTACGGGACAGGGGGAGGAGAGACCCAGTACTTC
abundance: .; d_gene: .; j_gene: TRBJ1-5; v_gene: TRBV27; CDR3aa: CASSRTAYSNQPQHF; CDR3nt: TGTGCCAGCAGTAGGACAGCTTATAGCAATCAGCCCCAGCATTTT
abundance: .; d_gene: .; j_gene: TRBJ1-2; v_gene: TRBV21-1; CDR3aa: CASSKDSWAGANYGYTF; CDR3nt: TGTGCCAGCAGCAAAGATTCTTGGGCAGGAGCTAACTATGGCTACACCTTC
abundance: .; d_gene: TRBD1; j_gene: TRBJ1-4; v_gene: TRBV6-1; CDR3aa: CASTFRDRAEKLFF; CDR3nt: TGTGCCAGCACTTTTCGGGACAGGGCGGAAAAACTGTTTTTT
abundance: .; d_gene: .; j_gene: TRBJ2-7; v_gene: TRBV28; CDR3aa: CASSLPGLNYEQYF; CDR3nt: TGTGCCAGCAGTTTGCCAGGACTTAACTACGAGCAGTACTTC
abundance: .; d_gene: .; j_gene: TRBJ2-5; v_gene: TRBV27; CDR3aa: CASSLSGQGETQYF; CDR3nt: TGTGCCAGCAGTTTATCCGGCCAGGGGGAGACCCAGTACTTC
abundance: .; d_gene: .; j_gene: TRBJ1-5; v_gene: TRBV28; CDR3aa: CASSLSRGLGQPQHF; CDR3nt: TGTGCCAGCAGTTTATCTCGGGGGTTAGGACAGCCCCAGCATTTT
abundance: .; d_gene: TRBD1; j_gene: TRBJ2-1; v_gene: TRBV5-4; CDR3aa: CASSSGQGDGNEQFF; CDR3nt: TGTGCCAGCAGCAGCGGACAGGGGGACGGCAATGAGCAGTTCTTC
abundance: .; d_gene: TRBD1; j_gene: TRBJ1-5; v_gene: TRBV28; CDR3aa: CASSGPPGGNQPQHF; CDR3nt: TGTGCCAGCAGTGGGCCCCCAGGGGGAAATCAGCCCCAGCATTTT
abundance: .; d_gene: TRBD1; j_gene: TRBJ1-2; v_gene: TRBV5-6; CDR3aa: CASSYGGGQGYGYTF; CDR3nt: TGTGCCAGCAGCTACGGAGGGGGACAGGGCTATGGCTACACCTTC
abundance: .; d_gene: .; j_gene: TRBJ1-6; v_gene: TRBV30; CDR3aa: CAWSPWARNNSPLHF; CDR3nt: TGTGCCTGGAGCCCGTGGGCGAGGAATAATTCACCCCTCCACTTT
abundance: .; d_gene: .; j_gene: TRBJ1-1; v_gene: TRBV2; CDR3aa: CASRGGGNTAAFF; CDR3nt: TGTGCCAGCAGGGGAGGGGGTAATACGGCGGCTTTCTTT
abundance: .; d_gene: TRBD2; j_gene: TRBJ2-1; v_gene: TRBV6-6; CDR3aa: CASSLLAGVNEQFF; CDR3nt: TGTGCCAGCAGTTTGCTAGCGGGGGTGAATGAGCAGTTCTTC
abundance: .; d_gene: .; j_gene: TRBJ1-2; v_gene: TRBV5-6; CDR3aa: CASTLRDNYGYTF; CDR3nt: TGTGCCAGCACCCTCAGGGATAACTATGGCTACACCTTC
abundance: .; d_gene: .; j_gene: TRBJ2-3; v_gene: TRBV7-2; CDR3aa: CASSLNTQNTQYF; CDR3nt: TGTGCCAGCAGCTTAAATACCCAAAATACGCAGTATTTT
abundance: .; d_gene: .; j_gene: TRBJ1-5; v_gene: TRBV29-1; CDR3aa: CSVCEDSNQPQHF; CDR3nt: TGCAGCGTTTGTGAGGATAGCAATCAGCCCCAGCATTTT
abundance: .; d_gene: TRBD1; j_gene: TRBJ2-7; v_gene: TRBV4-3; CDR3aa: CASSQERTGTYYEQYF; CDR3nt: TGCGCCAGCAGCCAAGAGAGGACAGGGACCTACTACGAGCAGTACTTC
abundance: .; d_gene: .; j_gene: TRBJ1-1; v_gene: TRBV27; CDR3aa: CASSPVAGLNTEAFF; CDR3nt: TGTGCCAGCAGTCCAGTAGCGGGGTTGAACACTGAAGCTTTCTTT
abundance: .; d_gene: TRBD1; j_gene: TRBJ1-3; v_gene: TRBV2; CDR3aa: CASSGDTGAGNTIYF; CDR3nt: TGTGCCAGCAGTGGGGACACAGGGGCTGGAAACACCATATATTTT
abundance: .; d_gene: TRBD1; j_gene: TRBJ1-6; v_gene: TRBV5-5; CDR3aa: CASSAGQGNAYNSPLHF; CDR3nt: TGTGCCAGCAGCGCGGGACAGGGGAATGCCTATAATTCACCCCTCCACTTT
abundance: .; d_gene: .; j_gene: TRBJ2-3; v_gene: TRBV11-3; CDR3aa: CASSMGPGSGQYF; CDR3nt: TGTGCCAGCAGCATGGGACCGGGGTCCGGGCAGTATTTT
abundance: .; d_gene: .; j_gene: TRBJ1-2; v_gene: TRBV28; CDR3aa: CASSRLNLDRTYGYTF; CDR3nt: TGTGCCAGCAGTCGACTCAACCTAGACAGGACCTATGGCTACACCTTC
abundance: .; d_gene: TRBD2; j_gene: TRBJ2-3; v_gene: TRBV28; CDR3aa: CASSSRTSGKLTDTQYF; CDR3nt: TGTGCCAGCAGTTCAAGGACTAGCGGGAAACTTACAGATACGCAGTATTTT
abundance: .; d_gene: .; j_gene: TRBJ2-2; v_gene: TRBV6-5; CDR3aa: CASSYLKKSGSGELFF; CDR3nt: TGTGCCAGCAGTTATTTAAAAAAGTCAGGGTCCGGGGAGCTGTTTTTT
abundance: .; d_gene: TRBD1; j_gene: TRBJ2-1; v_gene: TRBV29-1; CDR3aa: CSVPMRGQVYNEQFF; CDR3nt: TGCAGCGTGCCCATGCGAGGACAGGTCTACAATGAGCAGTTCTTC
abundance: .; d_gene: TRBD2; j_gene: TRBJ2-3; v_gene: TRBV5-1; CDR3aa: CASSLGYSGGRTDTQYF; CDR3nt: TGCGCCAGCAGCTTGGGTTATAGCGGGGGCCGCACAGATACGCAGTATTTT
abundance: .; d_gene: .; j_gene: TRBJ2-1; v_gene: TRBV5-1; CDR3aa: CASSLEGPWSYNEQFF; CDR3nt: TGCGCCAGCAGCTTGGAGGGGCCTTGGTCTTACAATGAGCAGTTCTTC
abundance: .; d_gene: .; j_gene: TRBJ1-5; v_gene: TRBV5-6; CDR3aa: CASSLGKEPQHF; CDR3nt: TGTGCCAGCAGCTTAGGGAAAGAGCCCCAGCATTTT
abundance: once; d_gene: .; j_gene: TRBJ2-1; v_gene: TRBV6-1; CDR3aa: CASSEATIGLQTDNEQFF; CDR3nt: TGTGCCAGCAGTGAAGCGACAATCGGACTCCAAACCGACAATGAGCAGTTCTTC
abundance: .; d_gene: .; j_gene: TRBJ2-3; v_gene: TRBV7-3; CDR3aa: CASGQNTDTQYF; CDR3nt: TGTGCCAGCGGCCAGAACACAGATACGCAGTATTTT
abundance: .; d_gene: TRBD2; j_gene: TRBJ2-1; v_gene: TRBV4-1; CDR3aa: CASSQDEVSGADNEQFF; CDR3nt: TGCGCCAGCAGCCAAGATGAGGTTAGCGGGGCCGACAATGAGCAGTTCTTC
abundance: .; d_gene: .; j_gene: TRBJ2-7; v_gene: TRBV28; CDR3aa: CASSTGLEQYF; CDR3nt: TGTGCCAGCAGTACAGGGCTCGAGCAGTACTTC
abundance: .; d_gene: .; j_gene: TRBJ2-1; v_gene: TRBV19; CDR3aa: CASTLGGQGTHKGPEHNEQFF; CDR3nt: TGTGCCAGTACCCTCGGCGGGCAGGGGACTCATAAGGGGCCAGAACACAATGAGCAGTTCTTC
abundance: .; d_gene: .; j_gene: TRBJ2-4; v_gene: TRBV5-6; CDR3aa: CASSPKRGGEAKNIQYF; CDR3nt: TGTGCCAGCAGCCCTAAGAGGGGGGGTGAGGCCAAAAACATTCAGTACTTC
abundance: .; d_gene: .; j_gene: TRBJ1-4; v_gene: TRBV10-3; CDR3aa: CAIKEVLNEKLFF; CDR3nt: TGTGCCATCAAAGAAGTCCTTAATGAAAAACTGTTTTTT
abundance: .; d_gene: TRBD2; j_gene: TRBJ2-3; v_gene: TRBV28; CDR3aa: CASSFPGLAGGPGTDTQYF; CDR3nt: TGTGCCAGCAGTTTCCCCGGACTAGCGGGAGGGCCAGGCACAGATACGCAGTATTTT
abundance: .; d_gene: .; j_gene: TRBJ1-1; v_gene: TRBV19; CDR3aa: CASSISEDMNTEAFF; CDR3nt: TGTGCCAGTAGTATCTCAGAGGACATGAACACTGAAGCTTTCTTT
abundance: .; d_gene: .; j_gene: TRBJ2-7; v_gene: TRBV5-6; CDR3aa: CASSLGRLTREQYF; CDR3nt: TGTGCCAGCAGCTTGGGACGGCTCACCCGCGAGCAGTACTTC
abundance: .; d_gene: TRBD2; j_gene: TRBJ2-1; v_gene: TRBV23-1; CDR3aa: CASSQSLGLAEHNEQFF; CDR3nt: TGCGCCAGCAGTCAATCTCTGGGACTAGCGGAACACAATGAGCAGTTCTTC
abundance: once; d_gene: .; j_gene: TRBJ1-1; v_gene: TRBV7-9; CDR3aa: CASSLTTGSAFF; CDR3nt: TGTGCCAGCAGCTTAACAACAGGGAGCGCTTTCTTT
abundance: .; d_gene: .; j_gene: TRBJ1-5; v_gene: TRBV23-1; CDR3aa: CASSQLQPGHPTNRLGNQPQHF; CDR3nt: TGCGCCAGCAGTCAACTCCAACCGGGACACCCTACGAACCGCCTGGGGAATCAGCCCCAGCATTTT
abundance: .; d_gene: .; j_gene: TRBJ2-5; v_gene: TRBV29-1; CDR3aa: CSGHVGAETQYF; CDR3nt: TGCAGCGGTCACGTGGGGGCGGAGACCCAGTACTTC
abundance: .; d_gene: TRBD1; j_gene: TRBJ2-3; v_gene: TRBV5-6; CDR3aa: CASSFGWEEGADTDTQYF; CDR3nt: TGTGCCAGCAGCTTTGGGTGGGAAGAGGGGGCGGACACAGATACGCAGTATTTT
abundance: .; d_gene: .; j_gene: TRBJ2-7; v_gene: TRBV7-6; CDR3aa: CASSLASGSNSYEQYF; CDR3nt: TGTGCCAGCAGCTTAGCAAGCGGATCCAACTCCTACGAGCAGTACTTC
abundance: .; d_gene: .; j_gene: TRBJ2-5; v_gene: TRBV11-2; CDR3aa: CASSFFRETQYF; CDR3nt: TGTGCCAGCAGCTTCTTTCGGGAGACCCAGTACTTC